Presented here are 21 T cell receptor beta chains from one specimen sequenced in a study of T cell changes during pregnancy in multiple sclerosis. Assay: immunoSEQ multiplex PCR; the TCRdb copy retains only in-frame clones and omits some. The data hold 38,000 or so clones, with around 90% observed a single time. The material sequenced was CD4+ T cells from peripheral blood mononuclear cells, taken in the second trimester of pregnancy. Receptors were obtained from a female donor with multiple sclerosis, enrolled in a pregnancy study.

The chain combines TRBV10-1 with TRBJ2-3; no firm D call. Trimming cost V 6 bases and J 2 bases, with 18 bases left between them. Germline V gene sequence: CDR1 WNHNN, CDR2 SYGVQD (reference sequence). This CDR3 spans 16 amino acids. CDR3 residues: CASSEYLSSSTDTQYF. CDR3 coding DNA: TGCGCCAGCAGCGAATACCTTAGCAGCTCCACAGATACGCAGTATTTT.

The rearrangement uses TRBV11-1 and TRBJ1-1, with TRBD1 as a possible D gene (5 bases). V lost 7 bases to trimming and J lost 6 bases, with 12 bases between them. The V gene's germline CDR1 is SGHAT and CDR2 FQDESV (reference sequence). The CDR3 spans 12 residues. The CDR3 sequence: CASKGEGAEAFF. In DNA form, the CDR3 reads TGTGCCAGCAAAGGGGAGGGCGCTGAAGCTTTCTTT.

CDR3 sequence reads: CASSLGGGSDTQYF. The CDR3 DNA follows: TGTGCCAGCAGCTTGGGGGGAGGGTCAGATACGCAGTATTTT. The chain carries TRBV5-4 and TRBJ2-3, with TRBD2 identical over 7 bases. CDR3 size: 14 residues. Trimming at V came to 0 bases and at J to 4 bases, leaving 2 bases not matched to a gene. In germline, CDR1 is SGHNT, CDR2 YYREEE (reference sequence). Full variable domain (rest looked up from reference TRBV5-4 and TRBJ2-3): ETGVTQSPTHLIKTRGQQVTLRCSSQSGHNTVSWYQQALGQGPQFIFQYYREEENGRGNFPPRFSGLQFPNYSSELNVNALELDDSALYLCASSLGGGSDTQYFGPGTRLTVL.

The rearrangement links TRBV28 to TRBJ1-5; TRBD1 is a possible D gene (6 bases). This CDR3 spans 15 amino acids. V shed 2 bases and J shed 1 base, with 9 bases lying between them. Germline V CDR1 and CDR2: MDHEN, SYDVKM. CDR3 in DNA: TGTGCCAGCAGTTTAACAGGGCGAAGCAATCAGCCCCAGCATTTT. Encoded protein: CASSLTGRSNQPQHF.

The genes are TRBV5-4 and TRBJ1-4; 8 bases map to TRBD1. Germline lookup yields CDR1 SGHNT and CDR2 YYREEE (reference sequence). The CDR3 extends over 18 amino acids. J lost 0 bases, V lost 0 bases, and 7 bases had no gene match. The DNA for the CDR3 is TGTGCCAGCAGCTTGGATTCGGGACAGGTGTCAACTAATGAAAAACTGTTTTTT. It codes for CASSLDSGQVSTNEKLFF.

Only a few counts were recorded for this clone. V usage is TRBV5-1 and J usage is TRBJ2-2, with TRBD2 matching 8 bases. J lost 5 bases, V lost 7 bases, and 13 bases had no gene match. This CDR3 comprises 16 residues. The V gene's germline CDR1 is SGHRS and CDR2 YFSETQ. CDR3 in amino acids: CASSQGAGGMTGELFF. DNA for the CDR3: TGCGCCAGCTCCCAAGGCGCGGGAGGAATGACCGGGGAGCTGTTTTTT.

This chain links TRBV19 with TRBJ2-7; possible D gene TRBD2, 5 bases. Germline CDR1 LNHDA, CDR2 SQIVND (reference sequence). The V gene lost 3 bases and the J gene lost 6 bases, with 15 bases spanning the gap. This CDR3 region has 14 residues. The CDR3 nucleotides are TGTGCCAGTAGTATGGACCCGGGATCCCGCGAGCAGTACTTC. Translation: CASSMDPGSREQYF.

The CDR3 DNA is TGTGCCAGCAGCTTACGGACAGGGCAGGCTGGAAACACCATATATTTT. Translated, it gives CASSLRTGQAGNTIYF. This rearrangement joins TRBV11-2 to TRBJ1-3; the match to TRBD1 covers 8 bases. The CDR3 loop spans 16 amino acids. The germline V gene encodes CDR1 SGHAT and CDR2 FQNNGV. With 2 bases clipped from V and 2 bases from J, the junction kept 5 bases outside the gene matches.

CDR3 sequence reads: CASSLTSGNTYYNEQFF. As DNA, the CDR3 is TGTGCCAGCAGCTTGACTAGCGGGAATACCTACTACAATGAGCAGTTCTTC. V and J are TRBV5-5 and TRBJ2-1; 10 nucleotides agree with TRBD2. With V trimmed by 1 base and J by 3 bases, 7 bases remained unmatched. CDR1 and CDR2 from the germline V gene are SGHKS and YYEKEE (reference sequence). This CDR3 is built from 17 residues. Full variable domain (missing parts from reference TRBV5-5 and TRBJ2-1): DAGVTQSPTHLIKTRGQQVTLRCSPISGHKSVSWYQQVLGQGPQFIFQYYEKEERGRGNFPDRFSARQFPNYSSELNVNALLLGDSALYLCASSLTSGNTYYNEQFFGPGTRLTVL.

The rearrangement links TRBV27 to TRBJ1-1; 8 positions match TRBD1. The CDR3 extends over 14 amino acids. CDR1 is MNHEY and CDR2 is SMNVEV in the germline V gene (reference sequence). The ends lost 7 bases at V and 1 base at J; junction bases unmatched: 5. The CDR3 region has the DNA TGTGCCAGCACCAGGACAGGGACGAACACTGAAGCTTTCTTT. It encodes CASTRTGTNTEAFF.

This clone was seen only once. The chain combines TRBV25-1 with TRBJ2-5; D is undetermined. The J call is in doubt because the DNA end fits TRBJ2-7 better. The CDR3 is 11 residues long. Looked up from germline, CDR1 is MGHDK and CDR2 is SYGVNS. In nucleotides, the CDR3 is TGTGCCAGCAGTGCCTTCTACGAGCAGTACTTC. This translates into CASSAFYEQYF.

The chain employs TRBV19 and TRBJ2-7; TRBD1 agrees at 8 bases. V was pared by 1 base and J by 4 bases, with 3 bases of the junction left unmatched. Germline V gene data show CDR1 as LNHDA and CDR2 as SQIVND (reference sequence). This CDR3 comprises 14 residues. CDR3 region: CASSIAGGAYEQYF. The CDR3 region has the DNA TGTGCCAGTAGTATAGCAGGGGGCGCATACGAGCAGTACTTC.

This clone was seen just once. The chain links TRBV4-1 to TRBJ1-2; D not certain. Trimming pared 2 bases from V and 4 bases from J, leaving 20 bases between. Germline assignment: CDR1 MGHRA and CDR2 YSYEKL. The CDR3 length is 17 residues. The CDR3 sequence is CASSQSSGRQDGYGYTF. The DNA for the CDR3 is TGCGCCAGCAGCCAAAGTTCAGGCAGGCAGGATGGCTATGGCTACACCTTC.

This chain uses TRBV28 with TRBJ2-4; TRBD2 aligns across 13 bases. The germline gives CDR1 MDHEN, CDR2 SYDVKM. The V and J ends lost 5 bases and 3 bases, in that order; junction bases with no gene match: 7. CDR3 size: 17 residues. The CDR3 region has the DNA TGTGCCAGCAGTCTACTAGCGGGAGGGGGGGGCAAAAACATTCAGTACTTC. It specifies CASSLLAGGGGKNIQYF.

The chain is built from TRBV7-2 and TRBJ2-5; tentative D call: TRBD2 (6 bases). CDR1 SGHTA and CDR2 FQGNSA come from the germline V gene. CDR3 length: 14 residues. V was trimmed by 1 base and J by 1 base, leaving 7 bases between them. The CDR3 DNA reads TGTGCCAGCAGCTTAGTGGGAGGCCAAGAGACCCAGTACTTC. It codes for CASSLVGGQETQYF. Full variable domain (outside the CDR3, taken from reference TRBV7-2 and TRBJ2-5): GAGVSQSPSNKVTEKGKDVELRCDPISGHTALYWYRQSLGQGLEFLIYFQGNSAPDKSGLPSDRFSAERTGGSVSTLTIQRTQQEDSAVYLCASSLVGGQETQYFGPGTRLLVL.

The J gene is TRBJ1-2, the V gene TRBV13; D is perhaps TRBD1 (6 bases). Germline lookup yields CDR1 PRHDT and CDR2 FYEKMQ (reference sequence). The CDR3 has 15 amino acids. Trimming shortened V by 5 bases and J by 7 bases, and 20 bases separated the two germline ends. The CDR3 nucleotides read TGTGCCAGCAGCCACGACGGGCAGGGGCGAGGTGGCTACACCTTC. Its translation is CASSHDGQGRGGYTF.

The gene calls are TRBV5-1 and TRBJ2-3, with a possible D match to TRBD2 (5 bases). Germline loops: CDR1 SGHRS, CDR2 YFSETQ. This CDR3 region has 15 residues. V was cut by 0 bases and J by 2 bases, with 10 bases left in between. As DNA, the CDR3 is TGCGCCAGCAGCTTGGATAACGGGAACACAGATACGCAGTATTTT. It specifies CASSLDNGNTDTQYF. The variable domain in full, with the rest retrieved from reference TRBV5-1 and TRBJ2-3, is KAGVTQTPRYLIKTRGQQVTLSCSPISGHRSVSWYQQTPGQGLQFLFEYFSETQRNKGNFPGRFSGRQFSNSRSEMNVSTLELGDSALYLCASSLDNGNTDTQYFGPGTRLTVL.

This chain uses TRBV7-3 with TRBJ1-3; 7 positions match TRBD1. Trimming at V came to 6 bases and at J to 4 bases, leaving 15 bases not matched to a gene. The CDR3 is made up of 17 amino acids. Germline-derived CDR1 and CDR2 are SGHTA and FQGTGA. CDR3 coding DNA: TGTGCCAGCAGGCATCACCCCCAGACAGGGTCGGGAAACACCATATATTTT. Amino acids: CASRHHPQTGSGNTIYF.

The chain carries TRBV5-8 and TRBJ1-5, with 11 bases lining up with TRBD1. The CDR3 extends over 14 amino acids. Germline V gene lookup returns CDR1 SGHTS and CDR2 YDEGEE. With V trimmed by 2 bases and J by 7 bases, 2 bases remained unmatched. CDR3 residues: CASSLGTGGQPQHF. The CDR3 DNA reads TGTGCCAGCAGCTTAGGGACAGGGGGGCAGCCCCAGCATTTT.

This chain connects TRBV6-6 to TRBJ1-4, with D possibly being TRBD1 (5 bases). V was clipped by 0 bases and J by 13 bases, with 6 bases between them. In germline, CDR1 is MNHNY, CDR2 SVGAGI (reference sequence). The CDR3 runs 11 residues. The CDR3 DNA sequence: TGTGCCAGCAGTTACTCGGGGGGACTGTTTTTT. Its translation is CASSYSGGLFF.

In its sample, this clone was seen once. V gene TRBV2 combines with J gene TRBJ2-1; D is possibly TRBD2 (5 bases). The CDR3 is made up of 11 amino acids. Germline assignment: CDR1 SNHLY and CDR2 FYNNEI. V was pared by 8 bases and J by 5 bases, with 7 bases between. The CDR3 is CASGSNNEQFF. CDR3 DNA: TGTGCCAGCGGGAGCAACAATGAGCAGTTCTTC.